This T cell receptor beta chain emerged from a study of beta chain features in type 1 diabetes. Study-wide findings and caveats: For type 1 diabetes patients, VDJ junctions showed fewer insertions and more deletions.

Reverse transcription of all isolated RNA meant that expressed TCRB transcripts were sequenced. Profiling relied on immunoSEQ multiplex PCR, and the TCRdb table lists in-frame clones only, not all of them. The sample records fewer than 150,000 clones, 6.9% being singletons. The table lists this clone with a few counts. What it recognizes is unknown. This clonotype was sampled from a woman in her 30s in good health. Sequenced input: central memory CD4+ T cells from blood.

The CDR3 DNA reads as TGTGCCAGCAGCCCCCGGGACTATCTCACAGATACGCAGTATTTT. As protein: CASSPRDYLTDTQYF. This chain uses TRBV7-2 with TRBJ2-3, with 7 bases aligning to TRBD2. After removal of 5 bases from V and 2 bases from J, the junction contained 7 bases not matched to a gene. Per germline, CDR1 SGHTA and CDR2 FQGNSA. The CDR3 runs to 15 residues.